This TCR beta chain was captured in a study of control samples from healthy donors and cancer patients. The length of the CDR3 is 13 residues. The germline gives CDR1 KGHSH, CDR2 LQKENI. V lost 6 bases to trimming and J lost 0 bases, with 7 bases between them. Sequenced by immunoSEQ multiplex PCR; TCRdb stores in-frame clones only, minus some. The sample carries 90,000 to 150,000 clones, around 88% recorded once. This clone was seen a single time. The source is a man aged 40-49 years in good health. V gene TRBV18 combines with J gene TRBJ2-3; D remains unclear. Sequences were obtained from blood. The CDR3 nucleotides read TGTGCCAGCTCTCGAACTAGCACAGATACGCAGTATTTT. Translating it yields CASSRTSTDTQYF.